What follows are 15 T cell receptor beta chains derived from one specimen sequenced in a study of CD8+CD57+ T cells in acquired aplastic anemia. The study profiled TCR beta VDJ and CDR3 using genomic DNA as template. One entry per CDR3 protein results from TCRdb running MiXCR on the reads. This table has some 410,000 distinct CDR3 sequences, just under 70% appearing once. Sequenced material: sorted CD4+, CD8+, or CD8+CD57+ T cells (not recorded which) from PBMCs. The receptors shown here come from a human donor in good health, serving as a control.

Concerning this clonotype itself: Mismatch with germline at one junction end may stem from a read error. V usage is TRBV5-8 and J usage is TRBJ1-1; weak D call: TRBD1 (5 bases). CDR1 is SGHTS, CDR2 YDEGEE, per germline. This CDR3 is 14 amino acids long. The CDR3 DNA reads TGTGCCGGCAGCTCCGGGGCCGTGAACACTGAAGCTTTCTTT. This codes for CAGSSGAVNTEAFF.

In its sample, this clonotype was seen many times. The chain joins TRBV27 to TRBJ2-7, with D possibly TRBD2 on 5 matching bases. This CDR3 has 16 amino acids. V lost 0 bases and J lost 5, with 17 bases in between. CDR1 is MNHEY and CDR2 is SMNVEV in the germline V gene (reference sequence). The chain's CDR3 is CASSLSLRDSVDEQYF. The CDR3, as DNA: TGTGCCAGCAGTTTATCGCTGAGGGATTCGGTCGACGAGCAGTACTTC.

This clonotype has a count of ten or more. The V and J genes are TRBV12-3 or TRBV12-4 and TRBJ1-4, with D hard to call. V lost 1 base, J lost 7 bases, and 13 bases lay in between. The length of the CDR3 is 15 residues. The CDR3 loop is CASSLVTTGREKLFF. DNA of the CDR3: TGTGCCAGCAGTTTAGTGACGACCGGACGTGAAAAACTGTTTTTT.

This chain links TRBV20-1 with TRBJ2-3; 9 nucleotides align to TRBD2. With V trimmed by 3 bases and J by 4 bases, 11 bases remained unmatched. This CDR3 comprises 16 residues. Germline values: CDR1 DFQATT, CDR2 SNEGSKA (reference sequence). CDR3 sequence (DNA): TGCAGTGCTAGGGATATAGCGGGGGAAGGTGCAGATACGCAGTATTTT. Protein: CSARDIAGEGADTQYF.

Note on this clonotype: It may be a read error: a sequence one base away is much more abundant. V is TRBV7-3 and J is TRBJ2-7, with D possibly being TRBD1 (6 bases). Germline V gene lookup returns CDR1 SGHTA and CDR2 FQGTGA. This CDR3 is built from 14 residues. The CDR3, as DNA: TGTGCCAGCAGCCCCCACAGGACAGTCTACGAGCAGCACTTC. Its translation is CASSPHRTVYEQHF.

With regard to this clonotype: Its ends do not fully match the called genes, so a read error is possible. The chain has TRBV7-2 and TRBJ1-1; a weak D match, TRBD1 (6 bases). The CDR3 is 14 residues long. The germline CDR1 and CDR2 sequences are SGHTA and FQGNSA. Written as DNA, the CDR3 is TGTGCCAGCAGCTTCAGGGGCACGGATCCTGAAGCTTACTTT. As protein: CASSFRGTDPEAYF.

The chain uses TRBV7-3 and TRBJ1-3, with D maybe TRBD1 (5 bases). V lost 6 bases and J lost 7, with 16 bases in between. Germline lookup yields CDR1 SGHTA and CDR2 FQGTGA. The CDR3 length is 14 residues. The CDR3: CASSGKGRGNTIYF. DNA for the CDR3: TGTGCCAGCAGTGGCAAGGGACGGGGGAACACCATATATTTT.

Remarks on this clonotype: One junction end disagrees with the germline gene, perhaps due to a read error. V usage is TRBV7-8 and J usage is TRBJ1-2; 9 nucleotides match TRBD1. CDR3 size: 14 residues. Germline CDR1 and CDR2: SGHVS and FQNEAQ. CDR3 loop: CASSRTGDEGGSTF. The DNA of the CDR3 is TGTGCCAGCAGTCGGACAGGGGACGAAGGGGGCTCCACATTC.

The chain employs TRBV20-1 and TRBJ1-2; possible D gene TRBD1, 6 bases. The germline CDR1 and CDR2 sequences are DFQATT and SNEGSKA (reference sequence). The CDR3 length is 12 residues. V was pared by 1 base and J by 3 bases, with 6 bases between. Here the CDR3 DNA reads TGCAGTGCTAGAGCAGGGGACTATGGCTACACCTTC. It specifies CSARAGDYGYTF.

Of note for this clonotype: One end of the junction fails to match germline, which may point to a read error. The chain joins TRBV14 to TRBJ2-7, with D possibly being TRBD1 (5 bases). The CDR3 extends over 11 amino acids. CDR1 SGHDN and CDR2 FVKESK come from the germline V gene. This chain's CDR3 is CASKGQGERYF. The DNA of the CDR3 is TGTGCCAGCAAAGGACAAGGCGAGCGGTACTTC.

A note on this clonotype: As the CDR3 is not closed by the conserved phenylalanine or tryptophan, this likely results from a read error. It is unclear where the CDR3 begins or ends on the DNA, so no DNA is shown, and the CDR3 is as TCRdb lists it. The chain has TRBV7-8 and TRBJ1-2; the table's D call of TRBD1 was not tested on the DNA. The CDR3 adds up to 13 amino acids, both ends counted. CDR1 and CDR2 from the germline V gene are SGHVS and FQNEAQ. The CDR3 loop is CVSSSARGARSDT.

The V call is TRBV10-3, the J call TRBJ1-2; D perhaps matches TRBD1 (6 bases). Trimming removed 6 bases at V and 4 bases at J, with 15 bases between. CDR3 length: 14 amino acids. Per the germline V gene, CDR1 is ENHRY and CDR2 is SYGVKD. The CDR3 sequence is CAISSDSVSYGYTF. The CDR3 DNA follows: TGTGCCATCAGCTCGGACAGCGTATCCTATGGCTACACCTTC.

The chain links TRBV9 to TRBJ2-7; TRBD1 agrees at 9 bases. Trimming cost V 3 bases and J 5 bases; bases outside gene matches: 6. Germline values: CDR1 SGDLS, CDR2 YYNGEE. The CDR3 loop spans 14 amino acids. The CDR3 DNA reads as TGTGCCAGCAGCGGGAGGACAGGGGTGGACGAGCAGTACTTC. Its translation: CASSGRTGVDEQYF.

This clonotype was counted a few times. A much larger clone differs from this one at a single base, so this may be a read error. The CDR3 DNA reads TGTGCCAGCAGCTTGGACCCGGTGAACACTGAAGCTTTCTTT. Amino acid sequence: CASSLDPVNTEAFF. The chain combines TRBV5-5 with TRBJ1-1; D remains unclear. The V gene's germline CDR1 is SGHKS and CDR2 YYEKEE (reference sequence). The CDR3 covers 14 residues. The V end lost 0 bases, the J end lost 0 bases, and 6 bases lay between the germline ends.

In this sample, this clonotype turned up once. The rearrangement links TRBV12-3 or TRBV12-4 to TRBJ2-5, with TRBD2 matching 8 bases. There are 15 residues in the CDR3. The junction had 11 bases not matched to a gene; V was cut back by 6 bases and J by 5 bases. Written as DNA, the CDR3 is TGTGCCAGCAGGCAAGGGCGGGGGGTATGGGAGACCCAGTACTTC. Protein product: CASRQGRGVWETQYF.